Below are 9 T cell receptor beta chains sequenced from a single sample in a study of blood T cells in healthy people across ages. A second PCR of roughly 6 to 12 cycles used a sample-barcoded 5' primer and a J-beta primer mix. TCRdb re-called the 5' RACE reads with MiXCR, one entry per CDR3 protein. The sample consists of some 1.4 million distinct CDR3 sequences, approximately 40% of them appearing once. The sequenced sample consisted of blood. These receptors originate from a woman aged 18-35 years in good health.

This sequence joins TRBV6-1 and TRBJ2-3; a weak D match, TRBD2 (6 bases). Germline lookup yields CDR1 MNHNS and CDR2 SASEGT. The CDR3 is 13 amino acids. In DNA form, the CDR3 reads TGTGGTTTGACTAGAGCGGAGTTGGATACGCAGTATTTT. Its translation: CGLTRAELDTQYF.

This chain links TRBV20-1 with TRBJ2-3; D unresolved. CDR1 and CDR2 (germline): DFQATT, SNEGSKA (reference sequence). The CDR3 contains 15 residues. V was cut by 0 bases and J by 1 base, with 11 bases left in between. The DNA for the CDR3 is TGCAGTGCTAGAGATCCGGTCCGCGGCACAGATACGCAGTATTTT. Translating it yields CSARDPVRGTDTQYF.

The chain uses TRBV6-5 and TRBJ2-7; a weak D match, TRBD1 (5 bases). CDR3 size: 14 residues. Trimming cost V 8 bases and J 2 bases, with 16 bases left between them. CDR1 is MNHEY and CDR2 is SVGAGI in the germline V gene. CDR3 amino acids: CASSYKTATYEQYF. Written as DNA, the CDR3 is TGTGCCAGCTCATACAAGACAGCGACCTACGAGCAGTACTTC.

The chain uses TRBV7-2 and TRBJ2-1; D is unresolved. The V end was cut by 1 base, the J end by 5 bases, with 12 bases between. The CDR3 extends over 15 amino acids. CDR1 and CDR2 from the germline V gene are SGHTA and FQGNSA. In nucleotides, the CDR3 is TGTGCCAGCAGCTTAGAAGGTCCAGGCAACAATGAGCAGTTCTTC. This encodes CASSLEGPGNNEQFF. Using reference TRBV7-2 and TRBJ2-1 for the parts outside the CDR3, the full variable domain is GAGVSQSPSNKVTEKGKDVELRCDPISGHTALYWYRQSLGQGLEFLIYFQGNSAPDKSGLPSDRFSAERTGGSVSTLTIQRTQQEDSAVYLCASSLEGPGNNEQFFGPGTRLTVL.

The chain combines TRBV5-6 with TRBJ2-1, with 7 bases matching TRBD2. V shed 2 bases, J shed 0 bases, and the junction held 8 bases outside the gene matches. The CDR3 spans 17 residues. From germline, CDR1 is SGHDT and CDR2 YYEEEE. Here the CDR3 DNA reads TGTGCCAGCAGCTTCCAGCGGGACCCGAGCTCCTACAATGAGCAGTTCTTC. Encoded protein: CASSFQRDPSSYNEQFF.

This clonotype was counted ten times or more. CDR3 region: CASRTDRGHGYTF. The CDR3 bases are TGTGCCAGCAGAACCGACAGGGGGCACGGCTACACCTTC. The chain recombines TRBV12-3 or TRBV12-4 with TRBJ1-2; 10 positions agree with TRBD1. The CDR3 runs 13 residues. The J segment lost 8 bases and the V segment lost 6 bases, leaving 6 bases of the junction unmatched.

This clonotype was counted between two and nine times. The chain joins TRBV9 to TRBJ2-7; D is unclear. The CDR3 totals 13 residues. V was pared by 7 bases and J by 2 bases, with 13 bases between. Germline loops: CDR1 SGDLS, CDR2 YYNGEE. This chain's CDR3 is CASAKVPAYEQYF. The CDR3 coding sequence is TGTGCCAGCGCTAAGGTTCCAGCCTACGAGCAGTACTTC.

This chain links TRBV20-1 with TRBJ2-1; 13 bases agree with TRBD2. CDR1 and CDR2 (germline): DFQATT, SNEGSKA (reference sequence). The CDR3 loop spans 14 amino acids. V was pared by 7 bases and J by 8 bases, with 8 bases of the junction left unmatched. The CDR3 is CSESLGLAGDEQFF. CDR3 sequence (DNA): TGCAGTGAGTCCCTAGGACTAGCGGGGGATGAGCAGTTCTTC.

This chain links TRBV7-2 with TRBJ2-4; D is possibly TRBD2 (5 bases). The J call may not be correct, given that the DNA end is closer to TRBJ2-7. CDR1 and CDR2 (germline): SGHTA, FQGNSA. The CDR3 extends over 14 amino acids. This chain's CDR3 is CASSLTTPSYEQYF. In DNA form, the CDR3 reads TGTGCCAGCAGCTTGACTACCCCTTCCTACGAGCAGTACTTC.